This T cell receptor (beta chain) was retrieved from a study of metastatic and nonmetastatic thyroid tumors. Study outcomes and limitations: Versus benign nodules, malignant thyroid tumors reportedly had significantly higher TCR beta diversity, in blood and tumor.

Until they underwent thyroid surgery, no patient had received any treatment. Germline CDR1 MNHNS, CDR2 SASEGT. V shed 1 base and J 5 bases; nucleotides not matched to a gene: 6. The CDR3 covers 16 residues. This clone was picked up many times. No antigen is known for it. Via MiXCR, TCRdb re-called the PCR reads. Among under 30,000 clones listed, 15% were seen once. Sequenced material: blood. The chain carries TRBV6-1 and TRBJ2-5, with 11 bases aligning to TRBD2. This TCR was sampled from a male donor with papillary thyroid cancer or a benign thyroid nodule (not recorded which). Some clones in this sample may be carry-over from other donors' samples. The CDR3 DNA reads as TGTGCCAGCAGTGAAGGTCTAGCGGGGGGAGGGGAGACCCAGTACTTC. This gives the protein CASSEGLAGGGETQYF.